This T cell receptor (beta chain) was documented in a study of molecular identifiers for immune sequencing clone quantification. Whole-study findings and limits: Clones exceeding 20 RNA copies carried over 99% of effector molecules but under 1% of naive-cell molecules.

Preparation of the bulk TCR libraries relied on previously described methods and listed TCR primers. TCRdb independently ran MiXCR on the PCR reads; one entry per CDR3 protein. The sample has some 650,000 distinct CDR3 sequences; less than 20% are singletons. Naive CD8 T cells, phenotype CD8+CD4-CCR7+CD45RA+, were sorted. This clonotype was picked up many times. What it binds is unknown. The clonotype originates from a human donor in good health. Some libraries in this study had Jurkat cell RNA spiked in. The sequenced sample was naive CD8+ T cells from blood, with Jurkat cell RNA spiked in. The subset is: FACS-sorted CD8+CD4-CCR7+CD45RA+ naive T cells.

CDR3 in amino acids: CASSPAEGGRPQHF. CDR3 DNA: TGTGCCAGCAGTCCAGCGGAGGGGGGTCGGCCCCAGCATTTT. The chain is built from TRBV27 and TRBJ1-5, with a tentative D call TRBD1 (6 bases). The CDR3 runs 14 residues. V was shortened by 5 bases and J by 9 bases, with 17 bases between the two germline ends. CDR1 and CDR2 from the germline V gene are MNHEY and SMNVEV (reference sequence).